This T cell receptor (beta chain) was retrieved from a study of blood T cell repertoires in COVID-19. Study-wide context: The samples span acute and convalescent COVID-19 from the United States, Italy and Spain. PBMCs, B-cell-depleted T cells, or T cells provided the cDNA or gDNA that made up the material.

Deletions cut 6 bases from V and 4 bases from J, with 12 bases between. The CDR3 is made up of 12 amino acids. Germline CDR1 SQVTM, CDR2 ANQGSEA. Per the original methods: Amplification of reference gene primers was used by the study to estimate nucleated cell counts. Data came from immunoSEQ multiplex PCR; TCRdb stores just in-frame clones and leaves some out. V, J and clone size are those of that table, while D and trimming were read from the DNA. The sample contains around 97,000 clones, more than 80% of which appear only once. The sequence derives from a woman between 55 and 75 years old with acute or convalescent COVID-19. The specimen was peripheral blood. The chain recombines TRBV29-1 with TRBJ1-2; weak D call: TRBD1 (6 bases). The CDR3 nucleotides read TGCAGCGTAGACAGGAATACCTATGGCTACACCTTC. Translation gives CSVDRNTYGYTF.